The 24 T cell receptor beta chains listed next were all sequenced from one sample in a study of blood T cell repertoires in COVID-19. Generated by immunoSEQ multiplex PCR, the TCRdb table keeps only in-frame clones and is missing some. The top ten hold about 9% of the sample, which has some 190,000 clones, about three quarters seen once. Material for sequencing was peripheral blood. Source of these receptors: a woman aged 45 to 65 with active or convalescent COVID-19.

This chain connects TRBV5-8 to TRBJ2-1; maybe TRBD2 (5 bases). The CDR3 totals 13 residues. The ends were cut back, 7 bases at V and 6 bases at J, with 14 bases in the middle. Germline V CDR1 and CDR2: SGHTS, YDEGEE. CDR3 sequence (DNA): TGTGCCAGCGAGGGCAATAGGATCAATGAGCAGTTCTTC. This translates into CASEGNRINEQFF.

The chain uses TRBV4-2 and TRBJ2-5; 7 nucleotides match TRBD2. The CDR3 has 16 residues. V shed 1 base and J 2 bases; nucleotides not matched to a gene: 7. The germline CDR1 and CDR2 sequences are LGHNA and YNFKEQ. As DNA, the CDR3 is TGTGCCAGCAGCCAAGGGCAAGCGGGGATACAAGAGACCCAGTACTTC. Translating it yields CASSQGQAGIQETQYF.

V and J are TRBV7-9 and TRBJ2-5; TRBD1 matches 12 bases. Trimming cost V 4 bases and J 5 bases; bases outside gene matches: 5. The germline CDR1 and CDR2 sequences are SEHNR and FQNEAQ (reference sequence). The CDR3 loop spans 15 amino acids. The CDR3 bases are TGTGCCAGCAGCTCCCGGGACAGGGGGCGGGAGACCCAGTACTTC. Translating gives CASSSRDRGRETQYF.

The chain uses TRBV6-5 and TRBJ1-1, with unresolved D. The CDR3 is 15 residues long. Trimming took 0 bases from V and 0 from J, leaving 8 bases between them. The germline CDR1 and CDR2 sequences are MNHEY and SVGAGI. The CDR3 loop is CASSYSIQMNTEAFF. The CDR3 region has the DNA TGTGCCAGCAGTTACTCGATCCAGATGAACACTGAAGCTTTCTTT.

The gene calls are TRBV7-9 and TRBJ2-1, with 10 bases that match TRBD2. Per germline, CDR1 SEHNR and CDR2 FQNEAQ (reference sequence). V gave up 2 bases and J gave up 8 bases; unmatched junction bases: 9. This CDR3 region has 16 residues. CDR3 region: CASSLTLAGASDEQFF. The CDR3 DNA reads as TGTGCCAGCAGCTTAACTCTAGCGGGAGCGAGCGATGAGCAGTTCTTC. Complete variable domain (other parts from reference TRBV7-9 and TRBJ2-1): DTGVSQNPRHKITKRGQNVTFRCDPISEHNRLYWYRQTLGQGPEFLTYFQNEAQLEKSRLLSDRFSAERPKGSFSTLEIQRTEQGDSAMYLCASSLTLAGASDEQFFGPGTRLTVL.

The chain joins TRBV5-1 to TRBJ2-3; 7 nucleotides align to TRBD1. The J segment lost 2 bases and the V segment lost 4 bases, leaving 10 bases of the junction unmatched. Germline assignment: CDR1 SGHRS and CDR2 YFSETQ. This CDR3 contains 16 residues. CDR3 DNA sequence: TGCGCCAGCAGCCCCGACGGGACAGCCCTCACAGATACGCAGTATTTT. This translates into CASSPDGTALTDTQYF.

CDR3 residues: CASSLGGGTNSPLHF. Written as DNA, the CDR3 is TGTGCCAGCAGCTTAGGGGGAGGGACTAATTCACCCCTCCACTTT. J is TRBJ1-6 and V is TRBV7-2; a weak D match, TRBD1 (5 bases). Germline CDR1 SGHTA, CDR2 FQGNSA. Trimming pared 1 base from V and 6 bases from J, leaving 10 bases between. The CDR3 runs to 15 residues.

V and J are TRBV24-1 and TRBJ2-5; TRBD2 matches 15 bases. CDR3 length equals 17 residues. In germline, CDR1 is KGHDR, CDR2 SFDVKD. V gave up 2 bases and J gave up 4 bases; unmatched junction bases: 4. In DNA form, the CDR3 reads TGTGCCACCAGTGATTCGGGACTAGCGGGAGGAGGAGAGACCCAGTACTTC. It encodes CATSDSGLAGGGETQYF.

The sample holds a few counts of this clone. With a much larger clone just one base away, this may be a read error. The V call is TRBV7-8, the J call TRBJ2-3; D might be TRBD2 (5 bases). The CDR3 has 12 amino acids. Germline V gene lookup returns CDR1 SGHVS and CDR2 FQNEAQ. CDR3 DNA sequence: TGTGCCAGCAGCCCTAGCAGAGATACGCAGTATTTT. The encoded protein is CASSPSRDTQYF.

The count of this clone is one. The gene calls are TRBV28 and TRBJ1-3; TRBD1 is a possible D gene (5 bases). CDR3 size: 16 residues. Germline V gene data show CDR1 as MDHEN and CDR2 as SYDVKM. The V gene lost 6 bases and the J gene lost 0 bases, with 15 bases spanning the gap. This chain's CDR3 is CASSPRGRGSGNTIYF. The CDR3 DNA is TGTGCCAGCAGCCCCCGCGGAAGGGGCTCTGGAAACACCATATATTTT.

The CDR3 DNA reads TGTGCCAGCAGCTTAGGGACAGGGTTTCTAGGGTCCTACAATGAGCAGTTCTTC. This codes for CASSLGTGFLGSYNEQFF. J is TRBJ2-1 and V is TRBV7-9, with TRBD1 matching 8 bases. V was clipped by 1 base and J by 1 base; unmatched bases: 9. This CDR3 is 18 amino acids long. Germline assignment: CDR1 SEHNR and CDR2 FQNEAQ (reference sequence).

Written as DNA, the CDR3 is TGCGCCAGCAGCTTGGAAGGAGCGGGGGCCACAGATACGCAGTATTTT. It encodes CASSLEGAGATDTQYF. The chain combines TRBV5-1 with TRBJ2-3; the match to TRBD2 covers 8 bases. The J segment lost 2 bases and the V segment lost 0 bases, leaving 5 bases of the junction unmatched. The CDR3 consists of 16 residues. CDR1 is SGHRS, CDR2 YFSETQ, per germline.

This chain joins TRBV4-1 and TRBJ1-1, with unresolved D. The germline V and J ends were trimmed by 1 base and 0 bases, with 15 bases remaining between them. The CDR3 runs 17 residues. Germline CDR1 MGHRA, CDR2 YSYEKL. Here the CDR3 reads CASSQGVAQTLNTEAFF. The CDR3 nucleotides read TGCGCCAGCAGCCAAGGGGTGGCGCAGACACTGAACACTGAAGCTTTCTTT.

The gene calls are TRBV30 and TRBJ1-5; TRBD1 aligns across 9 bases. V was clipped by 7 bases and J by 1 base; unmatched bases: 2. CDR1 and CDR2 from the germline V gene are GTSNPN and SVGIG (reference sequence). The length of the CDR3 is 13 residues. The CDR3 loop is CAYDRGSNQPQHF. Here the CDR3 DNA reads TGTGCCTACGACAGGGGGAGCAATCAGCCCCAGCATTTT.

CDR3 bases: TGTGCCAGCAGTCCAGGGTCAGGCTACACCTTC. This sequence encodes CASSPGSGYTF. The chain links TRBV12-3 or TRBV12-4 to TRBJ1-2; TRBD1 is a possible D gene (5 bases). This CDR3 contains 11 residues. Trimming stripped 5 bases from V and 8 bases from J, with 9 bases between.

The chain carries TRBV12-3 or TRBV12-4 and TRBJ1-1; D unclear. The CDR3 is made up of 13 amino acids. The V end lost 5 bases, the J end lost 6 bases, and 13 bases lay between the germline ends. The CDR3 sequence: CASSTFEGSEAFF. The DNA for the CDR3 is TGTGCCAGCAGTACCTTTGAGGGATCTGAAGCTTTCTTT.

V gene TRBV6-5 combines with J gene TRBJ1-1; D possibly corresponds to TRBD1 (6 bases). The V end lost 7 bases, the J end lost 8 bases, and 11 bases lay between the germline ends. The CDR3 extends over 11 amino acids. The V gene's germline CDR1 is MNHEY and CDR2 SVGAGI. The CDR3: CASTQGSEAFF. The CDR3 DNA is TGTGCCAGCACCCAGGGGTCAGAAGCTTTCTTT.

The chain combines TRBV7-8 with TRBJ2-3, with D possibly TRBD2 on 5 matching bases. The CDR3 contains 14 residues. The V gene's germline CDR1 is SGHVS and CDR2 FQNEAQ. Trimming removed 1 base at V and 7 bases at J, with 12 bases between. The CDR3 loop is CASSLGRVGHTQYF. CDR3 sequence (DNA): TGTGCCAGCAGCTTAGGGCGGGTGGGTCATACGCAGTATTTT.

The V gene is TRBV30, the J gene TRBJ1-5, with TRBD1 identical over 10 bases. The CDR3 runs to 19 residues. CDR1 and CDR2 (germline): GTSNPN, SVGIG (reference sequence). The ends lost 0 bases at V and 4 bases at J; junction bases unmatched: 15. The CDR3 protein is CAWSVTRTTGGAGNQPQHF. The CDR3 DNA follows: TGTGCCTGGAGTGTAACCCGAACGACAGGGGGCGCGGGGAATCAGCCCCAGCATTTT.

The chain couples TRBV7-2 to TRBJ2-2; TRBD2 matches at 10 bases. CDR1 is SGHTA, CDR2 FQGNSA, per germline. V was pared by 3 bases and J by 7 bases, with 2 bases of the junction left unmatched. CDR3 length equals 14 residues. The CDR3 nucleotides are TGTGCCAGCAGCTTGAGACTAGCGGGCGGGGAGCTGTTTTTT. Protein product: CASSLRLAGGELFF.

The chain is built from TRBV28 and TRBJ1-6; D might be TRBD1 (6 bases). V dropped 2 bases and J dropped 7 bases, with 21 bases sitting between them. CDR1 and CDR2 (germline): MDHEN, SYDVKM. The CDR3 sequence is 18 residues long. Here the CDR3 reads CASSLASQGRMGNSPLHF. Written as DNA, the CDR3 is TGTGCCAGCAGTTTAGCAAGTCAGGGGCGCATGGGGAATTCACCCCTCCACTTT.

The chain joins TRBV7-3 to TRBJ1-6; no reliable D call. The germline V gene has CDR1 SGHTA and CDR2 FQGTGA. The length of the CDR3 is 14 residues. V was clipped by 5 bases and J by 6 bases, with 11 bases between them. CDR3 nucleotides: TGTGCCAGCAGCGAGGGATTTGCTAATTCACCCCTCCACTTT. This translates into CASSEGFANSPLHF. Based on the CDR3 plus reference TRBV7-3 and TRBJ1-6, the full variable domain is GAGVSQTPSNKVTEKGKYVELRCDPISGHTALYWYRQSLGQGPEFLIYFQGTGAADDSGLPNDRFFAVRPEGSVSTLKIQRTERGDSAVYLCASSEGFANSPLHFGNGTRLTVT.

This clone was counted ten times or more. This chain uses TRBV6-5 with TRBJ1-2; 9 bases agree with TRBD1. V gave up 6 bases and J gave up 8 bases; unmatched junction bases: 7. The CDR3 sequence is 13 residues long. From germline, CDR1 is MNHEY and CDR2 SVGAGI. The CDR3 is CASSPTGGYGYTF. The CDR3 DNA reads TGTGCCAGCAGCCCCACAGGGGGCTACGGCTACACCTTC.

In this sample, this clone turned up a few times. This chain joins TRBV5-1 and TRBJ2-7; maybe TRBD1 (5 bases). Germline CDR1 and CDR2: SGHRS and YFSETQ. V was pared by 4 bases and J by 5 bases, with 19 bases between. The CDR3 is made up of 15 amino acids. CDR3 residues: CASSPIPRDYNEQYF. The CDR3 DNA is TGCGCCAGCAGCCCCATCCCCAGGGATTACAACGAGCAGTACTTC.